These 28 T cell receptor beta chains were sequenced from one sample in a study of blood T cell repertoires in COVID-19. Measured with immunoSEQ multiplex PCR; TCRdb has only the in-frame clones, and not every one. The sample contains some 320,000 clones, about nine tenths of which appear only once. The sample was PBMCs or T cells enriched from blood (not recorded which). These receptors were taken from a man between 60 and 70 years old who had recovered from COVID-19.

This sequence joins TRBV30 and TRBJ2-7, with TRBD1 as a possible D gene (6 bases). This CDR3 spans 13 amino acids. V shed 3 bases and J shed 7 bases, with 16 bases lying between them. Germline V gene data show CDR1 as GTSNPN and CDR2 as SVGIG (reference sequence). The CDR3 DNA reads TGTGCCTGGAGCCGGGACACCTACCGGGAGCAGTACTTC. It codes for CAWSRDTYREQYF.

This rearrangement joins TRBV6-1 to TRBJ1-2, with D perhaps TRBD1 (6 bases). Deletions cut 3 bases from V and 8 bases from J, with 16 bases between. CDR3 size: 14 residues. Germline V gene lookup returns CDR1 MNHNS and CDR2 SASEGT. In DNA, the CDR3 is TGTGCCAGCAGTGAGGCGCCGACAGGAAGAGGCTACACCTTC. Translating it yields CASSEAPTGRGYTF.

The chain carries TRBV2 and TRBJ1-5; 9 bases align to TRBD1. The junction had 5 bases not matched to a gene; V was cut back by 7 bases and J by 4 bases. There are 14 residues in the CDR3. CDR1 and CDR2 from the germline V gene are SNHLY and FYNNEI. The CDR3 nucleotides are TGTGCCAGCAATGGACAGGGGAAAAATCAGCCCCAGCATTTT. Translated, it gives CASNGQGKNQPQHF.

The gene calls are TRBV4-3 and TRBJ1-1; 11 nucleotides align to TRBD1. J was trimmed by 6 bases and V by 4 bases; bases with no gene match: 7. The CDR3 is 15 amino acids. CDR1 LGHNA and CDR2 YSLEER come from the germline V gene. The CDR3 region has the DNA TGCGCCAGCAGCCGAAGGACAGGGGGCAGCCCTGAAGCTTTCTTT. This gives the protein CASSRRTGGSPEAFF.

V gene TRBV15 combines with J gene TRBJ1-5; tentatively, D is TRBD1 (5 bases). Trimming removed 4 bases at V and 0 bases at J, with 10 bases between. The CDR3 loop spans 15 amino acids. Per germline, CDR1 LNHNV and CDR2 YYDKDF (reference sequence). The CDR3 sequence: CATSKDTYSNQPQHF. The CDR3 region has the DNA TGTGCCACCAGCAAGGACACCTATAGCAATCAGCCCCAGCATTTT.

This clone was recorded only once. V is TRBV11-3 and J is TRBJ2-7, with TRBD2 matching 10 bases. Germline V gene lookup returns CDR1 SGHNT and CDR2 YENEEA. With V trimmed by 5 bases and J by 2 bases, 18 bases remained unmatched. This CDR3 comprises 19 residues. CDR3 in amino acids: CASSTRDTKTSGKPYEQYF. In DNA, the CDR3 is TGTGCCAGCAGCACCCGGGACACTAAAACTAGCGGGAAACCCTACGAGCAGTACTTC.

This CDR3 reads CASSPPRGRDWKSRGNTEAFF. The CDR3 DNA reads TGTGCCAGCTCACCACCCCGTGGGCGGGATTGGAAGTCCCGGGGAAACACTGAAGCTTTCTTT. The rearrangement uses TRBV18 and TRBJ1-1; D is unresolved. CDR3 size: 21 residues. Trimming cost V 0 bases and J 2 bases, with 28 bases left between them. Germline values: CDR1 KGHSH, CDR2 LQKENI.

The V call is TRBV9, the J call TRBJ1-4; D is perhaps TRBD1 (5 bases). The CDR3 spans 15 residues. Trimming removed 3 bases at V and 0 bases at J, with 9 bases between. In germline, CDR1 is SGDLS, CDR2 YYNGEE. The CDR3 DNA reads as TGTGCCAGCAGCGGAAGACAGTCAACTAATGAAAAACTGTTTTTT. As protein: CASSGRQSTNEKLFF.

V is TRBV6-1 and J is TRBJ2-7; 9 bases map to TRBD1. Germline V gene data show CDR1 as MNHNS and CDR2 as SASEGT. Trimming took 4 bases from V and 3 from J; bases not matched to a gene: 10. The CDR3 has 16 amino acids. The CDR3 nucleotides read TGTGCCAGCAGTGGCATGGGGAGGGACAGGGTCTACGAGCAGTACTTC. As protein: CASSGMGRDRVYEQYF.

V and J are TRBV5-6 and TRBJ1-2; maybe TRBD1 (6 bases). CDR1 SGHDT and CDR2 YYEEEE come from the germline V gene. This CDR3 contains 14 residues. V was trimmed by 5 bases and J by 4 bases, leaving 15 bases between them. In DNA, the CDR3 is TGTGCCAGCAGAGGAAGAGGGGGTGGCTATGGCTACACCTTC. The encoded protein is CASRGRGGGYGYTF.

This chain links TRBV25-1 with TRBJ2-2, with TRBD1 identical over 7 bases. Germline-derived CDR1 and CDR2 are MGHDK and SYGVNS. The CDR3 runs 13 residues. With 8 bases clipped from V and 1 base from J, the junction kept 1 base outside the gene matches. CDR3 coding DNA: TGTGCCAGCGGGGACAGGAACACCGGGGAGCTGTTTTTT. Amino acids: CASGDRNTGELFF.

Here the CDR3 DNA reads TGTGCCAGCAGTGAGGTGTTGAGCTCCTACAATGAGCAGTTCTTC. Protein sequence: CASSEVLSSYNEQFF. The chain joins TRBV6-4 to TRBJ2-1; D unresolved. CDR1 is MRHNA, CDR2 SNTAGT, per germline. This CDR3 has 15 amino acids. Between the trimmed V and J ends, which lost 3 bases and 0 bases, there was a span of 9 bases.

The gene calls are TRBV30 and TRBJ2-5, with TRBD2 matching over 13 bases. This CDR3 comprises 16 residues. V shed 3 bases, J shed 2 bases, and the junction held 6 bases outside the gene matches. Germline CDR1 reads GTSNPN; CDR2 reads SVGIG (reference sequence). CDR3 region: CAWSEGLAGPQETQYF. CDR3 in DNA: TGTGCCTGGAGCGAGGGACTAGCGGGGCCTCAAGAGACCCAGTACTTC. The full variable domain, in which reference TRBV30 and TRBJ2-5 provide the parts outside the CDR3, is SQTIHQWPATLVQPVGSPLSLECTVEGTSNPNLYWYRQAAGRGLQLLFYSVGIGQISSEVPQNLSASRPQDRQFILSSKKLLLSDSGFYLCAWSEGLAGPQETQYFGPGTRLLVL.

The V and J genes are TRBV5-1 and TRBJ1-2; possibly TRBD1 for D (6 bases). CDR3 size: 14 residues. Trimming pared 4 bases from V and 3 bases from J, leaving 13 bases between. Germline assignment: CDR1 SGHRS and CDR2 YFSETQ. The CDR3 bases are TGCGCCAGCAGCACCGGGACACGAGACTATGGCTACACCTTC. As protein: CASSTGTRDYGYTF.

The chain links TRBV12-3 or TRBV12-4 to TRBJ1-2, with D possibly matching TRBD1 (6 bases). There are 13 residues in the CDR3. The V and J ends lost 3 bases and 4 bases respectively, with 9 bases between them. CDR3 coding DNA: TGTGCCAGCAGTTTGCGGACAGCCTATGGCTACACCTTC. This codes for CASSLRTAYGYTF.

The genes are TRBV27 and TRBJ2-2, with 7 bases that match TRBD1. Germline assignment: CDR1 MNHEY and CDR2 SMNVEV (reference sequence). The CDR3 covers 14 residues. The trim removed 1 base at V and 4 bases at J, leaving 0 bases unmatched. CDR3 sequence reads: CASSLYRGTGELFF. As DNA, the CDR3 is TGTGCCAGCAGTTTATACAGGGGCACCGGGGAGCTGTTTTTT.

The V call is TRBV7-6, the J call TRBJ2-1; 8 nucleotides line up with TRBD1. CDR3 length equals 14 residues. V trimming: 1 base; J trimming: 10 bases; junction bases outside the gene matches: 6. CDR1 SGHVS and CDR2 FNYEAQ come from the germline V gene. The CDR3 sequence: CASSLVQGAREQFF. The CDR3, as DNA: TGTGCCAGCAGCTTAGTCCAGGGGGCACGGGAGCAGTTCTTC. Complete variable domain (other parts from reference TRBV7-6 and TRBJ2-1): GAGVSQSPRYKVTKRGQDVALRCDPISGHVSLYWYRQALGQGPEFLTYFNYEAQQDKSGLPNDRFSAERPEGSISTLTIQRTEQRDSAMYRCASSLVQGAREQFFGPGTRLTVL.

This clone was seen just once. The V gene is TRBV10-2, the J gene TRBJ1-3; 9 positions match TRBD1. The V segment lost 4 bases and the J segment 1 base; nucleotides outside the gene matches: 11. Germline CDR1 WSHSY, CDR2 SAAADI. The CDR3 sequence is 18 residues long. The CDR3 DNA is TGCGCCAGCAGTGGGTATGATGGTGACAGGGGGTCTGGAAACACCATATATTTT. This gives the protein CASSGYDGDRGSGNTIYF.

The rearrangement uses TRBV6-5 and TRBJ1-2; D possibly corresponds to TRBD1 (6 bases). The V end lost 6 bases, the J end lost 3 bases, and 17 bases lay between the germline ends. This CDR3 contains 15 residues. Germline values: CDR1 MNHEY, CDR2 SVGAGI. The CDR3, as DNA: TGTGCCAGCAGGCCGGGACATATCAGGGACTATGGCTACACCTTC. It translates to CASRPGHIRDYGYTF.

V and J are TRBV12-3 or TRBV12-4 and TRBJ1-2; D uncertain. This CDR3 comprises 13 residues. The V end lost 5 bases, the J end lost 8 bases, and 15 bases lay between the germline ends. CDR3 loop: CASSGLEGSGYTF. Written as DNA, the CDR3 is TGTGCCAGCAGTGGGCTTGAGGGCAGCGGCTACACCTTC.

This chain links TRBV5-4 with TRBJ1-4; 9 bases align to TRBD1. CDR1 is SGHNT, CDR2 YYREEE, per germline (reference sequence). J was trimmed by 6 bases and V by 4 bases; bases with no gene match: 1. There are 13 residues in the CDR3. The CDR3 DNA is TGTGCCAGCAGCCGGACAGGGGATGAAAAACTGTTTTTT. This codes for CASSRTGDEKLFF.

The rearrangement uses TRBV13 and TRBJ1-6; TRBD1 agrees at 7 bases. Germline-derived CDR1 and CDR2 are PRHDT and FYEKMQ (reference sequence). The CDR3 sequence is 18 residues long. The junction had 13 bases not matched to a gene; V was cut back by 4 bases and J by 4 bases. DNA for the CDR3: TGTGCCAGCAGCTACGGTCCGGGACAGAGGCTTTATAATTCACCCCTCCACTTT. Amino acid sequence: CASSYGPGQRLYNSPLHF. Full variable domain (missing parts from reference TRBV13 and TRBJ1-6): AAGVIQSPRHLIKEKRETATLKCYPIPRHDTVYWYQQGPGQDPQFLISFYEKMQSDKGSIPDRFSAQQFSDYHSELNMSSLELGDSALYFCASSYGPGQRLYNSPLHFGNGTRLTVT.

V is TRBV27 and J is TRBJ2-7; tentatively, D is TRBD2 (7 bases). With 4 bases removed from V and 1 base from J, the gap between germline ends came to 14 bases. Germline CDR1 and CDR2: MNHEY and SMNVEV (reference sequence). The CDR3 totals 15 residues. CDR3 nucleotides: TGTGCCAGCAGTTATCGGGGGGCGGGGTCCTACGAGCAGTACTTC. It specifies CASSYRGAGSYEQYF.

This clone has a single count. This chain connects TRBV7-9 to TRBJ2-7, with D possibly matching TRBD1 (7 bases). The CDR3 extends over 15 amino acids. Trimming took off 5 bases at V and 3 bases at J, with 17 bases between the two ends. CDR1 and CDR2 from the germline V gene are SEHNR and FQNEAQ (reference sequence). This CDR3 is CASSAGTDQHYEQYF. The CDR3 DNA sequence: TGTGCCAGCAGCGCGGGGACAGACCAGCACTACGAGCAGTACTTC.

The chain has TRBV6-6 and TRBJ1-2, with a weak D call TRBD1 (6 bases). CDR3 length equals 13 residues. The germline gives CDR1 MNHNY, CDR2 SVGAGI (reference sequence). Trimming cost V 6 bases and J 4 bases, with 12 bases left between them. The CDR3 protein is CASRREGGYGYTF. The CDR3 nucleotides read TGTGCCAGCAGGAGGGAAGGGGGCTATGGCTACACCTTC.

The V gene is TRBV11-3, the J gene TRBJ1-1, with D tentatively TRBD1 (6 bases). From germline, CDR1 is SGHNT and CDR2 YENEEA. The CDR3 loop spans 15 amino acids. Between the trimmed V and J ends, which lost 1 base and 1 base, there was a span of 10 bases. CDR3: CASSLGTRGNTEAFF. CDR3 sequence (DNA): TGTGCCAGCAGCTTAGGGACCAGGGGGAACACTGAAGCTTTCTTT.

CDR3 sequence: CSASRGSRTDTQYF. DNA for the CDR3: TGCAGTGCTAGTCGCGGGAGTCGCACAGATACGCAGTATTTT. The chain carries TRBV20-1 and TRBJ2-3, with 7 positions matching TRBD2. Germline V gives CDR1 DFQATT, CDR2 SNEGSKA (reference sequence). CDR3 length: 14 amino acids. Trimming removed 3 bases from V and 1 base from J; junction bases left unmatched: 4.

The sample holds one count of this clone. This chain's CDR3 is CASSAISGTYEQYF. The CDR3 DNA is TGCGCCAGCAGCGCAATTAGCGGAACCTACGAGCAGTACTTC. J is TRBJ2-7 and V is TRBV5-1; possibly TRBD2 for D (6 bases). CDR1 is SGHRS, CDR2 YFSETQ, per germline. The CDR3 totals 14 residues. The V end lost 4 bases, the J end lost 2 bases, and 13 bases lay between the germline ends.